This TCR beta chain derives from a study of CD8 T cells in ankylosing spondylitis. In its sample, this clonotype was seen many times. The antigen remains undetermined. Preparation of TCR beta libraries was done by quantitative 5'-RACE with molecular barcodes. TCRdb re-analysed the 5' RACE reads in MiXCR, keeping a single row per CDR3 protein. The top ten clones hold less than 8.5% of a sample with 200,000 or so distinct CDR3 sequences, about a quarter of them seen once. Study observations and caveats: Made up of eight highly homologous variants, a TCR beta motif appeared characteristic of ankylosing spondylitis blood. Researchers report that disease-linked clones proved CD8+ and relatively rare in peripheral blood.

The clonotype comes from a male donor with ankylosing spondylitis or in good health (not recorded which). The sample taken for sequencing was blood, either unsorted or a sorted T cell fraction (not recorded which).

CDR3 sequence (DNA): TGCAGCGTTGCAGACAGGGCGACCCAGTACTTC. It translates to CSVADRATQYF. The rearrangement uses TRBV29-1 and TRBJ2-5; 7 bases are a match to TRBD1. V shed 4 bases, J shed 7 bases, and the junction held 3 bases outside the gene matches. Germline CDR1 SQVTM, CDR2 ANQGSEA. The CDR3 sequence is 11 residues long.